The clone carrying this T cell receptor beta chain was detected only once. Its antigen is still unknown. The data are from a study of cytomegalovirus exposure and HLA in healthy donors. General study findings and limits: TCR beta chains associated with HLA were, in a later analysis, more clonally expanded than equally common others.

The PCR had 60 Vbeta and 13 Jbeta primers. Clones were read by immunoSEQ multiplex PCR, and TCRdb kept only the in-frame ones, dropping some. The table includes around 94,000 clones, around 76% detected once. The sequence derives from a woman aged 55-70 years in good health and CMV-seropositive. The sample was PBMCs.

CDR3 region: CASSRLGGTNSYEQYF. Written as DNA, the CDR3 is TGTGCCAGCAGCCGCCTAGGGGGCACGAACTCCTACGAGCAGTACTTC. The V call is TRBV28, the J call TRBJ2-7; TRBD1 matches at 7 bases. The ends lost 6 bases at V and 0 bases at J; junction bases unmatched: 11. CDR3 length: 16 amino acids. Germline CDR1 reads MDHEN; CDR2 reads SYDVKM.